Here is one T cell receptor beta chain with its context. The data belong to a study of cytomegalovirus exposure and HLA in healthy donors. Germline V gene data show CDR1 as SGHRS and CDR2 as YFSETQ. V was shortened by 0 bases and J by 5 bases, with 8 bases between the two germline ends. CDR3 length equals 13 residues. The PCR used 60 Vbeta and 13 Jbeta primers. Profiling relied on immunoSEQ multiplex PCR, and the TCRdb table lists in-frame clones only, not all of them. This table has some 160,000 clones, 75% to 80% appearing once. This receptor was taken from a woman aged 40-49 years in good health and CMV-seronegative. Sequenced material: PBMCs. The chain combines TRBV5-1 with TRBJ1-2; D unresolved. The CDR3 reads CASSLGAEYGYTF. DNA for the CDR3: TGCGCCAGCAGCTTGGGCGCGGAATATGGCTACACCTTC.